This TCR beta chain was recovered during a study of Graves' ophthalmopathy and Graves' hyperthyroidism. Investigators amplified TCR beta CDR3 regions from RNA transcripts. The library came from an HTBI-primed first-round RT-PCR and a second-round multiplex PCR. TCRdb used MiXCR to reprocess the multiplex PCR reads, holding one entry per CDR3 protein. The sample includes 600,000 to 700,000 distinct CDR3 sequences, approximately 39% of them seen just once. Per the germline V gene, CDR1 is DFQATT and CDR2 is SNEGSKA (reference sequence). V was pared by 2 bases and J by 3 bases, with 4 bases of the junction left unmatched. The CDR3 totals 14 residues. General study points: In blood, most expanded thyroid clonotypes above 0.001 frequency were also detected.

This clonotype was seen a few times. The antigen is not known. The specimen sequenced was peripheral blood. This TCR came from an adult man with Graves' ophthalmopathy. The gene calls are TRBV20-1 and TRBJ2-7; 10 bases match TRBD2. The CDR3 protein is CSARTGTSDYEQYF. DNA for the CDR3: TGCAGTGCTAGAACCGGGACTAGCGACTACGAGCAGTACTTC.